This TCR beta chain was identified in a study of glioma-infiltrating T cells. CDR3 length equals 15 residues. Germline CDR1 is MGHRA and CDR2 is YSYEKL. V lost 0 bases, J lost 3 bases, and 11 bases lay in between. The table lists this clonotype with a few counts. What it binds is unknown. General study points: Non-neoplastic patients had below-expected tissue-blood divergence, while all gliomas exceeded expectation.

The iRepertoire nested amplicon-rescue multiplex PCR amplified TCR alpha and beta CDR3s from RNA. One entry per CDR3 protein, called by TCRdb with MiXCR from the multiplex PCR reads. The sample lists 100,000 to 150,000 distinct CDR3 sequences, approximately 24% occurring once. The material sequenced was glioma tissue, nonneoplastic brain tissue, or PBMCs (not recorded which). The origin of this receptor is a human donor with low-grade glioma or glioblastoma, undergoing nonglioma brain surgery, or in good health (not recorded which). This sequence joins TRBV4-1 and TRBJ1-1, with D possibly TRBD1 on 5 matching bases. CDR3 loop: CASSQEWQGHTEAFF. CDR3 in DNA: TGCGCCAGCAGCCAAGAATGGCAGGGACACACTGAAGCTTTCTTT.